These 27 T cell receptor beta chains were all obtained from the same sample, sequenced in a study of regulatory T cells in long-lasting Graves disease. Arm-PCR of CDR3 regions and iRepertoire HTBI primers were used to build TCR beta libraries. From the multiplex PCR reads, TCRdb called clonotypes with MiXCR, one entry per CDR3 protein. The sample includes under 450,000 distinct CDR3 sequences, less than 30% seen only once; the top ten take 25% to 30%. Time point reported: persistent/refractory GD, antithyroid drugs over 5 years with positive TRAb. The authors made the TCR library using RNA they extracted from PBMCs. The source material was peripheral blood mononuclear cells (PBMCs), sampled when the disease was refractory, from a patient treated with antithyroid drugs. The source is a woman in her thirties or forties with Graves disease.

The J gene is TRBJ1-5, the V gene TRBV7-9; D remains ambiguous. Per the germline V gene, CDR1 is SEHNR and CDR2 is FQNEAQ (reference sequence). Trimming cost V 1 base and J 9 bases, with 10 bases left between them. CDR3 length equals 13 residues. The CDR3 DNA follows: TGTGCCAGCAGCTTAGGGGCCCTGGGGCCCCAGCATTTT. Its translation: CASSLGALGPQHF.

This clonotype was counted many times. The J gene is TRBJ1-2, the V gene TRBV5-1, with TRBD1 identical over 7 bases. Unmatched junction bases numbered 12, after V lost 2 bases and J lost 5 bases. Germline CDR1 reads SGHRS; CDR2 reads YFSETQ. This CDR3 comprises 16 residues. This CDR3 reads CASSLAGTAIPYGYTF. The CDR3 DNA is TGCGCCAGCAGCTTAGCCGGGACAGCAATTCCTTATGGCTACACCTTC.

A single count supports this clonotype. The V gene is TRBV6-9, the J gene TRBJ2-4; the D call may be TRBD1 or TRBD2 (5 bases each). The V gene lost 3 bases and the J gene lost 1 base, with 28 bases spanning the gap. Per the germline V gene, CDR1 is MNHGY and CDR2 is SVAAGI. This CDR3 is 21 amino acids long. CDR3 DNA sequence: TGTGCCAGCAGTTACTCGAACTCCCCCCGAGACCCCGAGGGGGCCAAAAACATTCAGTACTTC. Amino acids: CASSYSNSPRDPEGAKNIQYF.

At least ten counts were recorded for this clonotype. The chain joins TRBV11-2 to TRBJ1-1; no firm D call. The CDR3 is 13 amino acids. Germline CDR1 and CDR2: SGHAT and FQNNGV. V lost 4 bases to trimming and J lost 4 bases, with 10 bases between them. CDR3 loop: CASSSQVVTEAFF. In DNA, the CDR3 is TGTGCCAGCAGCTCGCAGGTTGTCACTGAAGCTTTCTTT.

This clonotype was counted only a few times. The chain employs TRBV5-4 and TRBJ1-1, with D unresolved. Germline values: CDR1 SGHNT, CDR2 YYREEE (reference sequence). V was pared by 0 bases and J by 0 bases, with 6 bases between. The CDR3 is 14 amino acids. Written as DNA, the CDR3 is TGTGCCAGCAGCTTGGAACCAATGAACACTGAAGCTTTCTTT. This sequence encodes CASSLEPMNTEAFF.

The chain has TRBV27 and TRBJ2-7, with D hard to call. With 3 bases removed from V and 3 bases from J, the gap between germline ends came to 12 bases. This CDR3 contains 14 residues. Germline V gene lookup returns CDR1 MNHEY and CDR2 SMNVEV (reference sequence). The CDR3 DNA is TGTGCCAGCAGTTTTCAGCGTTCACACTACGAGCAGTACTTC. Encoded protein: CASSFQRSHYEQYF.

This chain uses TRBV5-6 with TRBJ2-1, with TRBD2 matching 12 bases. The junction had 9 bases not matched to a gene; V was cut back by 2 bases and J by 9 bases. CDR3 size: 16 residues. The germline gives CDR1 SGHDT, CDR2 YYEEEE. This chain's CDR3 is CASSFPPTSGRTEQFF. CDR3 DNA: TGTGCCAGCAGCTTTCCCCCCACTAGCGGGAGGACTGAGCAGTTCTTC.

This clonotype has a handful of counts. The chain is built from TRBV13 and TRBJ1-3, with D possibly being TRBD1 (5 bases). CDR1 PRHDT and CDR2 FYEKMQ come from the germline V gene (reference sequence). CDR3 length: 15 residues. V was trimmed by 2 bases and J by 2 bases, leaving 10 bases between them. The CDR3 DNA follows: TGTGCCAGCAGCTTATCCTCAGGGACTGGAAACACCATATATTTT. It codes for CASSLSSGTGNTIYF. Drawing the rest from reference TRBV13 and TRBJ1-3, the complete variable domain is AAGVIQSPRHLIKEKRETATLKCYPIPRHDTVYWYQQGPGQDPQFLISFYEKMQSDKGSIPDRFSAQQFSDYHSELNMSSLELGDSALYFCASSLSSGTGNTIYFGEGSWLTVV.

A few counts support this clonotype. The genes are TRBV29-1 and TRBJ2-3; 7 bases fit TRBD2. V shed 4 bases, J shed 3 bases, and the junction held 1 base outside the gene matches. There are 12 residues in the CDR3. The germline gives CDR1 SQVTM, CDR2 ANQGSEA. This CDR3 reads CSVGGSTDTQYF. The CDR3 DNA reads as TGCAGCGTTGGCGGGAGTACAGATACGCAGTATTTT.

This clonotype was detected ten times or more. The chain couples TRBV28 to TRBJ1-4, with D possibly matching TRBD1 (6 bases). The V end lost 5 bases, the J end lost 4 bases, and 14 bases lay between the germline ends. The V gene's germline CDR1 is MDHEN and CDR2 SYDVKM. The CDR3 extends over 15 amino acids. In DNA, the CDR3 is TGTGCCAGCAGTCAATCGACAGGCTTTAATGAAAAACTGTTTTTT. It specifies CASSQSTGFNEKLFF.

Worth noting for this clonotype: This may stem from a read error, because a much larger clone lies one nucleotide away. This CDR3 fails to terminate in the conserved phenylalanine or tryptophan, so it likely reflects a read error. The rearrangement links TRBV15 to TRBJ1-1; D remains ambiguous. CDR1 is LNHNV, CDR2 YYDKDF, per germline (reference sequence). Trimming took off 6 bases at V and 0 bases at J, with 8 bases between the two ends. The CDR3 runs to 13 residues. CDR3 DNA sequence: TGTGCCACCAGTCGGACGGTGAACACTGAAGCTTTCCTT. It encodes CATSRTVNTEAFL.

A remark on this clonotype: A far larger clone is one nucleotide away, so this likely arose from a read error. The CDR3 carries no conserved terminal phenylalanine or tryptophan, so it likely arises from a read error. The genes are TRBV11-2 and TRBJ2-5, with D perhaps TRBD2 (6 bases). Per germline, CDR1 SGHAT and CDR2 FQNNGV. CDR3 length equals 16 residues. V lost 5 bases and J 2 bases, leaving 18 bases between the germline ends. The CDR3 sequence: CASSELDYEGQETQYS. The CDR3 DNA reads as TGTGCCAGCAGCGAGCTGGACTACGAGGGACAAGAGACCCAGTACTCC.

The chain is built from TRBV11-2 and TRBJ2-3; 10 bases map to TRBD2. The CDR3 sequence is 19 residues long. Losses at the gene ends were 2 bases for V and 5 bases for J; bases not matched to a gene: 16. The V gene's germline CDR1 is SGHAT and CDR2 FQNNGV. The CDR3, as DNA: TGTGCCAGCAGCTTACGTGGCCGTTTGCTAGCGGGAGCAATAGATACGCAGTATTTT. Protein product: CASSLRGRLLAGAIDTQYF.

This chain connects TRBV28 to TRBJ2-5; 9 positions match TRBD2. This CDR3 contains 15 residues. Unmatched junction bases numbered 3, after V lost 3 bases and J lost 1 base. Germline CDR1 is MDHEN and CDR2 is SYDVKM. This chain's CDR3 is CASSLTSGVQETQYF. The CDR3 coding sequence is TGTGCCAGCAGTTTGACTAGCGGAGTCCAAGAGACCCAGTACTTC.

Notes on this clonotype: A much bigger clone sits one base away, suggesting this may be a read error. The chain couples TRBV25-1 to TRBJ1-4; D remains unclear. Per germline, CDR1 MGHDK and CDR2 SYGVNS. CDR3 length equals 18 residues. The CDR3 nucleotides are TGTGCCAGCAGTGACCCCCAGGCGCCGATCGTGGGGTATGAAAAACCGTTTTTT. It specifies CASSDPQAPIVGYEKPFF.

The genes are TRBV20-1 and TRBJ2-2, with 14 nucleotides matching TRBD2. V trimming: 1 base; J trimming: 8 bases; junction bases outside the gene matches: 12. CDR1 is DFQATT and CDR2 is SNEGSKA in the germline V gene (reference sequence). The length of the CDR3 is 18 residues. CDR3 DNA sequence: TGCAGTGCTAGAGCCCCGGGACTAGCGGGGGTTGTGGAAGGGGAGCTGTTTTTT. Protein sequence: CSARAPGLAGVVEGELFF.

The V and J genes are TRBV7-9 and TRBJ2-2, with 8 bases that match TRBD1. Germline CDR1 is SEHNR and CDR2 is FQNEAQ (reference sequence). The V and J ends lost 5 bases and 6 bases, in that order; junction bases with no gene match: 14. This CDR3 spans 17 amino acids. The CDR3 protein is CASSPTPPGTGAGELFF. The CDR3 DNA reads TGTGCCAGCAGCCCCACCCCGCCCGGGACAGGTGCCGGGGAGCTGTTTTTT. Drawing the rest from reference TRBV7-9 and TRBJ2-2, the complete variable domain is DTGVSQNPRHKITKRGQNVTFRCDPISEHNRLYWYRQTLGQGPEFLTYFQNEAQLEKSRLLSDRFSAERPKGSFSTLEIQRTEQGDSAMYLCASSPTPPGTGAGELFFGEGSRLTVL.

The J gene is TRBJ2-5, the V gene TRBV9; 7 nucleotides align to TRBD1. The junction had 13 bases not matched to a gene; V was cut back by 3 bases and J by 5 bases. The germline CDR1 and CDR2 sequences are SGDLS and YYNGEE. The CDR3 is 16 amino acids. CDR3 region: CASSEYRTGSWETQYF. As DNA, the CDR3 is TGTGCCAGCAGCGAATATCGGACAGGCTCATGGGAGACCCAGTACTTC.

The rearrangement uses TRBV5-1 and TRBJ2-5; D remains unclear. The V gene's germline CDR1 is SGHRS and CDR2 YFSETQ. V was shortened by 5 bases and J by 5 bases, with 22 bases between the two germline ends. The CDR3 is 16 residues long. CDR3 bases: TGCGCCAGCAGACCAGAAACAGCGACGGCCTCGGAGACCCAGTACTTC. Translation gives CASRPETATASETQYF.

This chain joins TRBV7-2 and TRBJ2-2; 9 nucleotides match TRBD2. CDR3 length: 16 amino acids. The V segment lost 5 bases and the J segment 6 bases; nucleotides outside the gene matches: 10. The V gene's germline CDR1 is SGHTA and CDR2 FQGNSA. This CDR3 reads CASSPKGLAGAGELFF. The CDR3 DNA follows: TGTGCCAGCAGCCCAAAGGGACTAGCCGGAGCCGGGGAGCTGTTTTTT.

The table lists this clonotype with many counts. J is TRBJ2-7 and V is TRBV28; 8 bases align to TRBD1. This CDR3 spans 16 amino acids. Trimming cost V 6 bases and J 2 bases; bases outside gene matches: 12. Per the germline V gene, CDR1 is MDHEN and CDR2 is SYDVKM. CDR3 sequence: CASSPSYEDRAYEQYF. The CDR3 nucleotides read TGTGCCAGCAGCCCTTCCTACGAGGACAGGGCCTACGAGCAGTACTTC.

This clonotype has ten or more counts. This sequence joins TRBV7-8 and TRBJ2-7, with TRBD2 matching over 11 bases. Germline V gene data show CDR1 as SGHVS and CDR2 as FQNEAQ. J was trimmed by 6 bases and V by 6 bases; bases with no gene match: 7. This CDR3 region has 14 residues. Written as DNA, the CDR3 is TGTGCCAGCAGGGCAACTAGCGGGAGTGCCGAGCAGTACTTC. This gives the protein CASRATSGSAEQYF.

The rearrangement joins TRBV20-1 to TRBJ1-1; 8 bases line up with TRBD1. Germline V lookup: CDR1 DFQATT, CDR2 SNEGSKA (reference sequence). The J segment lost 0 bases and the V segment lost 7 bases, leaving 10 bases of the junction unmatched. The CDR3 covers 15 residues. CDR3 residues: CSGGQGAPMNTEAFF. CDR3 nucleotides: TGCAGTGGAGGTCAGGGGGCGCCTATGAACACTGAAGCTTTCTTT.

This clonotype has a count of ten or more. The chain uses TRBV11-2 and TRBJ2-5, with a possible D match to TRBD1 (5 bases). Trimming pared 4 bases from V and 1 base from J, leaving 10 bases between. This CDR3 region has 14 residues. CDR1 is SGHAT and CDR2 is FQNNGV in the germline V gene. CDR3 region: CASSSETAQETQYF. In DNA, the CDR3 is TGTGCCAGCAGCTCGGAGACAGCCCAAGAGACCCAGTACTTC.

Ten or more counts support this clonotype. The CDR3 loop is CASSFPGLVGEQYF. The CDR3 nucleotides read TGTGCCAGCAGTTTCCCGGGACTAGTGGGGGAGCAGTACTTC. The J gene is TRBJ2-7, the V gene TRBV28, with 8 bases matching TRBD2. Trimming at V came to 3 bases and at J to 7 bases, leaving 8 bases not matched to a gene. CDR1 is MDHEN and CDR2 is SYDVKM in the germline V gene. The CDR3 length is 14 residues.

This clonotype was picked up many times. CDR3 bases: TGTGCCAGCAGTTTTAAGATTTGGAGGGCTAAAGAGACCCAGTACTTC. Protein product: CASSFKIWRAKETQYF. The rearrangement links TRBV28 to TRBJ2-5, with D perhaps matching TRBD2 (6 bases). CDR3 length equals 16 residues. The V end was cut by 3 bases, the J end by 3 bases, with 17 bases between. Germline CDR1 MDHEN, CDR2 SYDVKM.

In its sample, this clonotype was seen many times. The gene calls are TRBV28 and TRBJ2-6; the D gene is possibly TRBD1 (6 bases). This CDR3 contains 18 residues. Germline CDR1 reads MDHEN; CDR2 reads SYDVKM. V lost 2 bases and J lost 0, with 14 bases in between. This chain's CDR3 is CASSLVQGSLSGANVLTF. The CDR3 DNA follows: TGTGCCAGCAGTTTAGTTCAGGGGTCCCTCTCTGGGGCCAACGTCCTGACTTTC.